The 8 T cell receptor beta chains presented below share a single source sample, sequenced in a study of neurological immune-mediated disorders (dated by TCRdb to the late 2010s). Library method: 5' RACE. Sequencer: Illumina HiSeq 2500. The public reads were reanalyzed by TCRdb: fastp trimming at Q25, MiXCR alignment, in-frame beta chains only. A single entry per CDR3 protein holds the most common genes and DNA from its merged rows. This sample holds more than 15,000 distinct CDR3 sequences; 3.5% were observed only once. Together, the top ten hold 20% to 25% of the sample. The sequencing input was CD8+ T cells from blood. The receptor set was obtained from a woman between 40 and 50 years old in good health.

This clonotype came up many times. The gene calls are TRBV12-3 or TRBV12-4 and TRBJ2-1; D is ambiguous. This CDR3 has 13 amino acids. V shed 2 bases and J shed 3 bases, with 5 bases lying between them. CDR3 DNA sequence: TGTGCCAGCAGTTTAAGTAGCTACAATGAGCAGTTCTTC. This gives the protein CASSLSSYNEQFF.

The table lists this clonotype with many counts. This sequence joins TRBV7-7 and TRBJ2-1, with TRBD2 matching 7 bases. Trimming took 5 bases from V and 8 from J; bases not matched to a gene: 9. Germline CDR1 and CDR2: SSHAT and FNYEAQ (reference sequence). The CDR3 is 14 residues long. CDR3 DNA: TGTGCCAGCAGCCCCAGGACTAGTTCAGATGAGCAGTTCTTC. Translating gives CASSPRTSSDEQFF.

This clonotype was seen at least ten times. This rearrangement joins TRBV5-1 to TRBJ1-1, with D perhaps matching TRBD1 (5 bases). Germline CDR1 and CDR2: SGHRS and YFSETQ. This CDR3 contains 16 residues. V was pared by 0 bases and J by 1 base, with 13 bases between. CDR3 in DNA: TGCGCCAGCAGCTTGGTTGGCGGACACCAGAACACTGAAGCTTTCTTT. Translated: CASSLVGGHQNTEAFF.

This clonotype was counted at least ten times. The chain carries TRBV11-2 and TRBJ2-7; tentative D call: TRBD1 (6 bases). Germline assignment: CDR1 SGHAT and CDR2 FQNNGV. The CDR3 totals 15 residues. Trimming shortened V by 1 base and J by 4 bases, and 14 bases separated the two germline ends. CDR3 nucleotide sequence: TGTGCCAGCAGCTTAGGTAGTAGGGGGTGGTACGAGCAGTACTTC. Amino acid sequence: CASSLGSRGWYEQYF.

This clonotype was seen many times. The CDR3 nucleotides read TGCAGCGTTGCAGCGGGAGGCACAGATACGCAGTATTTT. Protein: CSVAAGGTDTQYF. The V call is TRBV29-1, the J call TRBJ2-3, with 8 bases identical to TRBD2. Germline V lookup: CDR1 SQVTM, CDR2 ANQGSEA. V lost 4 bases to trimming and J lost 1 base; unmatched junction nucleotides: 1. The CDR3 has 13 residues.

The rearrangement joins TRBV19 to TRBJ2-3; TRBD2 might be the D (6 bases). Germline V gene data show CDR1 as LNHDA and CDR2 as SQIVND (reference sequence). Trimming removed 3 bases from V and 6 bases from J, with 28 bases in between. The CDR3 loop spans 19 amino acids. The CDR3 DNA reads TGTGCCAGTAGTATTGAGGAGGGAATAGACAGCCTAACGGCGGATACGCAGTATTTT. It codes for CASSIEEGIDSLTADTQYF. The entire variable domain, with the rest obtained from reference TRBV19 and TRBJ2-3, is as follows: DGGITQSPKYLFRKEGQNVTLSCEQNLNHDAMYWYRQDPGQGLRLIYYSQIVNDFQKGDIAEGYSVSREKKESFPLTVTSAQKNPTAFYLCASSIEEGIDSLTADTQYFGPGTRLTVL.

This clonotype counts as medium-sized (0.01 to 0.1%). The rearrangement links TRBV15 to TRBJ1-5; D ambiguous. Germline-derived CDR1 and CDR2 are LNHNV and YYDKDF (reference sequence). The CDR3 is 16 amino acids. V lost 4 bases and J lost 1, with 14 bases in between. This CDR3 is CATSTRGSLSNQPQHF. CDR3 DNA sequence: TGTGCCACCAGCACACGGGGATCATTAAGCAATCAGCCCCAGCATTTT.

This clonotype was seen repeatedly, ten times or more. The gene calls are TRBV7-9 and TRBJ2-1; D perhaps matches TRBD2 (6 bases). V dropped 5 bases and J dropped 4 bases, with 12 bases sitting between them. Germline CDR1 and CDR2: SEHNR and FQNEAQ (reference sequence). The CDR3 spans 14 residues. CDR3 sequence reads: CASSVSGLYNEQFF. The CDR3 DNA is TGTGCCAGCAGCGTTAGCGGACTTTACAATGAGCAGTTCTTC.